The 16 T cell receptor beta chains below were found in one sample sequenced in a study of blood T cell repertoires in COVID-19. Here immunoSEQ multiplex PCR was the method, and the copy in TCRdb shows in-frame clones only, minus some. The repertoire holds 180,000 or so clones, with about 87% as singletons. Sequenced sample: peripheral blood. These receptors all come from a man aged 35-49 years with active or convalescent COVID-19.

The CDR3 loop is CASSPGRGMEYEQYF. The CDR3 DNA follows: TGTGCCAGCAGCCCCGGGAGGGGGATGGAATACGAGCAGTACTTC. J is TRBJ2-7 and V is TRBV3-1 (or the pseudogene TRBV3-2), with 8 positions matching TRBD2. Trimming took 4 bases from V and 4 from J; bases not matched to a gene: 9. This CDR3 contains 15 residues. Germline V gene data show CDR1 as LGHDT and CDR2 as YNNKEL (reference sequence).

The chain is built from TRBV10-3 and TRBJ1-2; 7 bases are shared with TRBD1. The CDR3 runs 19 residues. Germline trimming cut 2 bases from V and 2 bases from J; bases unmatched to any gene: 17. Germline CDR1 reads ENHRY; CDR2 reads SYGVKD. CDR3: CAISEIPLGGSESNYGYTF. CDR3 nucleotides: TGTGCCATCAGTGAGATTCCCTTAGGGGGCTCGGAGTCCAACTATGGCTACACCTTC.

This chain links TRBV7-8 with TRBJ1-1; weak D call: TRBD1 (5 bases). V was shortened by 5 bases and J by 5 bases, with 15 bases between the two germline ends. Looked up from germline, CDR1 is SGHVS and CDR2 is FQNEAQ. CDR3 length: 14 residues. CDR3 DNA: TGTGCCAGCAGCCTCGGGGGGGTGGGTACTGAAGCTTTCTTT. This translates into CASSLGGVGTEAFF.

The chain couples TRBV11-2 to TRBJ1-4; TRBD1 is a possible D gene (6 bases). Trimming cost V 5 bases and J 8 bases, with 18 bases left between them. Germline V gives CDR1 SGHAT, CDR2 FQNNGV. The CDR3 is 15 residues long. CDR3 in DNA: TGTGCCAGCAGCCTCGTTCAGGCAGGGGCCGAAAAACTGTTTTTT. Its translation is CASSLVQAGAEKLFF.

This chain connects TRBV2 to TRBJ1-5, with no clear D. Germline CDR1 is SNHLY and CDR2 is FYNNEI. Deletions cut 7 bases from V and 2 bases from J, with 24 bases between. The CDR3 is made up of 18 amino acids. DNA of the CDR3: TGTGCCAGCACCTCCCTTAACAGTCAGGTGGATGGCAATCAGCCCCAGCATTTT. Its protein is CASTSLNSQVDGNQPQHF.

In DNA form, the CDR3 reads TGTGCCATCCAACAGGGGGCGGGATACGAGCAGTACTTC. Translation gives CAIQQGAGYEQYF. The V and J genes are TRBV28 and TRBJ2-7; 9 bases line up with TRBD1. CDR3 length: 13 amino acids. The junction had 8 bases not matched to a gene; V was cut back by 10 bases and J by 4 bases. CDR1 MDHEN and CDR2 SYDVKM come from the germline V gene.

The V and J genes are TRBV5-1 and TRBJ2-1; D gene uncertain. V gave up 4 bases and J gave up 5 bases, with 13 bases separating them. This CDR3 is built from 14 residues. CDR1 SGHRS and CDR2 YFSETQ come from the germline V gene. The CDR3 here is CASSRTQGDNEQFF. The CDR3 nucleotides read TGCGCCAGCAGCCGAACCCAAGGAGACAATGAGCAGTTCTTC.

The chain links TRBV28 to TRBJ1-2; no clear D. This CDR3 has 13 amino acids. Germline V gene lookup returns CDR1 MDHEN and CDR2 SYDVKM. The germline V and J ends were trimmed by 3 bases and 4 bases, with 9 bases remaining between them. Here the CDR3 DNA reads TGTGCCAGCAGTTTCTCTGTTCGCTATGGCTACACCTTC. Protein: CASSFSVRYGYTF.

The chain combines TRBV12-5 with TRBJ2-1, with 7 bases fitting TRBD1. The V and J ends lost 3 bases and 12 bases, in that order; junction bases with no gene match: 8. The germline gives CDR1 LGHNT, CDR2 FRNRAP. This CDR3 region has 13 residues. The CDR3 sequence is CASGFSQGYVQFF. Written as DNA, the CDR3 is TGTGCTAGTGGTTTCTCACAGGGGTATGTGCAGTTCTTC.

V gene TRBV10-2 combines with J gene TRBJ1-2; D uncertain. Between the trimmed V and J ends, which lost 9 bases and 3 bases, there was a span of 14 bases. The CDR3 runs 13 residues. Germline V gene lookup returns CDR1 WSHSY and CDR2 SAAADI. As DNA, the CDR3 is TGCGCCAGTACGGGAGCTCGTGACTATGGCTACACCTTC. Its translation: CASTGARDYGYTF.

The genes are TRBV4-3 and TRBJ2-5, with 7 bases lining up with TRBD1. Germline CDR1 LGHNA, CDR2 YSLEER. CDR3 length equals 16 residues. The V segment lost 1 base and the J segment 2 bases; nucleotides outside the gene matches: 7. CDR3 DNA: TGCGCCAGCAGCCAAGGGACAGGTTTTTTGCAAGAGACCCAGTACTTC. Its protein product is CASSQGTGFLQETQYF.

CDR3 loop: CASSYATRGGGELFF. CDR3 sequence (DNA): TGTGCCAGCAGTTACGCCACCCGGGGGGGCGGGGAGCTGTTTTTT. The chain links TRBV6-2 or TRBV6-3 to TRBJ2-2, with 8 bases that match TRBD2. CDR3 length equals 15 residues. Germline CDR1 MNHEY, CDR2 SVGEGT. V was pared by 2 bases and J by 7 bases, with 6 bases of the junction left unmatched.

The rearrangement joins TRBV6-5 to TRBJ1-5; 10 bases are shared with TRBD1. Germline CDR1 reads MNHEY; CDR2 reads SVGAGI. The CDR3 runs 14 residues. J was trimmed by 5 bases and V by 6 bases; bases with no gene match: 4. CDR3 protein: CASSWGQGYQPQHF. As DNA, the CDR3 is TGTGCCAGCAGCTGGGGACAGGGGTATCAGCCCCAGCATTTT.

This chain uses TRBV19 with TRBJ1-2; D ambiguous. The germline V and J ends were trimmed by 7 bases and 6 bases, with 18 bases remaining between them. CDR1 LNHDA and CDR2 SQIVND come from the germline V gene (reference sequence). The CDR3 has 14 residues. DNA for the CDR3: TGTGCCAGTACCTATACGGGAGCAAGGGATGGCTACACCTTC. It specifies CASTYTGARDGYTF.

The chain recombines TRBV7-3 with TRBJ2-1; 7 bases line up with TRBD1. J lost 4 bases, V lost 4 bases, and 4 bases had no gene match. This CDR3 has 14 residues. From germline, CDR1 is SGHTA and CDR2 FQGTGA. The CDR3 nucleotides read TGTGCCAGCAGCTCGGGACAGACATACAATGAGCAGTTCTTC. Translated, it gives CASSSGQTYNEQFF.

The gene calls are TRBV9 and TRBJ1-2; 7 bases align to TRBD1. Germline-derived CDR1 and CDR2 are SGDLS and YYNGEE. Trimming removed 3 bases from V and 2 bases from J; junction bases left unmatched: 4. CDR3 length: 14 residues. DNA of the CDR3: TGTGCCAGCAGCGGTGGGACAGTGAACTATGGCTACACCTTC. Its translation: CASSGGTVNYGYTF.